The next 15 T cell receptor beta chains were all read from a single sample in a study of spatial heterogeneity in lung cancer. One entry per CDR3 protein results from TCRdb running MiXCR on the 5' RACE reads. The table shows roughly 13,000 distinct CDR3 sequences, with 10% occurring only once. Described time point: sample taken at primary tumor resection. Whole RNA came from tumor, nontumor lung or frozen PBMC and was sequenced without being sorted. Specimen: PBMCs, collected at surgery. Source of these receptors: a male donor with early-stage non-small cell lung cancer.

This clonotype occurred a few times. The chain uses TRBV4-3 and TRBJ2-1; D call uncertain. The ends were cut back, 0 bases at V and 7 bases at J, with 7 bases in the middle. Germline loops: CDR1 LGHNA, CDR2 YSLEER. The CDR3 consists of 13 residues. In nucleotides, the CDR3 is TGCGCCAGCAGCCAAGATAGACCTAATGAGCAGTTCTTC. This gives the protein CASSQDRPNEQFF.

This clonotype was seen repeatedly, ten times or more. This chain connects TRBV10-3 to TRBJ2-3; tentatively, D is TRBD2 (5 bases). Trimming shortened V by 1 base and J by 6 bases, and 11 bases separated the two germline ends. CDR1 is ENHRY and CDR2 is SYGVKD in the germline V gene. CDR3 length: 14 amino acids. The CDR3 DNA follows: TGTGCCATCAGTGAGTGGGGAGACGGTGATACGCAGTATTTT. The encoded protein is CAISEWGDGDTQYF.

This clonotype has a handful of counts. The gene calls are TRBV2 and TRBJ2-7; D is perhaps TRBD2 (6 bases). V was trimmed by 6 bases and J by 3 bases, leaving 24 bases between them. The CDR3 consists of 17 residues. CDR1 SNHLY and CDR2 FYNNEI come from the germline V gene. In DNA form, the CDR3 reads TGTGCCAGCAGGCATCGAACCAGGTCAGGCGGGGACTACGAGCAGTACTTC. Translation gives CASRHRTRSGGDYEQYF. The variable domain in full, with the rest retrieved from reference TRBV2 and TRBJ2-7, is EPEVTQTPSHQVTQMGQEVILRCVPISNHLYFYWYRQILGQKVEFLVSFYNNEISEKSEIFDDQFSVERPDGSNFTLKIRSTKLEDSAMYFCASRHRTRSGGDYEQYFGPGTRLTVT.

This clonotype was picked up many times. The chain combines TRBV2 with TRBJ2-7; 10 nucleotides agree with TRBD2. Germline-derived CDR1 and CDR2 are SNHLY and FYNNEI. The CDR3 is 15 amino acids. J lost 0 bases, V lost 7 bases, and 6 bases had no gene match. The CDR3 spells CASILLAGISYEQYF. The CDR3 DNA follows: TGTGCCAGCATCCTACTAGCGGGGATCTCCTACGAGCAGTACTTC.

J is TRBJ2-7 and V is TRBV7-2; D is ambiguous. Germline CDR1 reads SGHTA; CDR2 reads FQGNSA. This CDR3 has 14 amino acids. V was cut by 0 bases and J by 9 bases, with 15 bases left in between. The CDR3 DNA follows: TGTGCCAGCAGCTTAGCCCCCCTTATCTCGGCGCAGTACTTC. Translating gives CASSLAPLISAQYF. The entire variable domain, with the rest obtained from reference TRBV7-2 and TRBJ2-7, is as follows: GAGVSQSPSNKVTEKGKDVELRCDPISGHTALYWYRQSLGQGLEFLIYFQGNSAPDKSGLPSDRFSAERTGGSVSTLTIQRTQQEDSAVYLCASSLAPLISAQYFGPGTRLTVT.

This clonotype was found many times. This sequence joins TRBV7-9 and TRBJ2-3, with 8 bases matching TRBD2. Germline V gives CDR1 SEHNR, CDR2 FQNEAQ (reference sequence). With 6 bases clipped from V and 3 bases from J, the junction kept 5 bases outside the gene matches. This CDR3 spans 14 amino acids. CDR3 nucleotides: TGTGCCAGCAGACCGGGACTAGTAACAGATACGCAGTATTTT. This translates into CASRPGLVTDTQYF.

Note on this clonotype: A much more abundant neighbour one base away suggests this may be a read error. The rearrangement uses TRBV10-3 and TRBJ2-1; 13 bases map to TRBD2. The germline CDR1 and CDR2 sequences are ENHRY and SYGVKD. The length of the CDR3 is 15 residues. The CDR3 spells CVIKGTSGRANEQFF. CDR3 DNA: TGTGTCATCAAAGGTACTAGCGGGAGGGCCAATGAGCAGTTCTTC.

V is TRBV4-1 and J is TRBJ1-2, with D perhaps TRBD1 (5 bases). CDR1 and CDR2 (germline): MGHRA, YSYEKL. Trimming took off 0 bases at V and 8 bases at J, with 19 bases between the two ends. The CDR3 consists of 16 residues. The CDR3 nucleotides read TGCGCCAGCAGCCAAGATGGGACCGGCAGGGTAGGGGGCTACACCTTC. Its protein is CASSQDGTGRVGGYTF.

Ten or more counts support this clonotype. The gene calls are TRBV28 and TRBJ2-1; D gene ambiguous. V gave up 5 bases and J gave up 11 bases, with 10 bases separating them. From germline, CDR1 is MDHEN and CDR2 SYDVKM. The CDR3 contains 11 residues. The chain's CDR3 is CASSQNPQQFF. CDR3 in DNA: TGTGCCAGCAGTCAAAACCCCCAGCAGTTCTTC.

The sample holds many counts of this clonotype. This sequence joins TRBV29-1 and TRBJ2-7; 8 bases fit TRBD2. Germline V lookup: CDR1 SQVTM, CDR2 ANQGSEA. V was pared by 7 bases and J by 6 bases, with 11 bases of the junction left unmatched. The CDR3 runs to 13 residues. The CDR3 loop is CSARVSGSGEQYF. DNA of the CDR3: TGCAGCGCTAGGGTCAGCGGGAGTGGCGAGCAGTACTTC.

This clonotype occurred many times. The V and J genes are TRBV12-3 or TRBV12-4 and TRBJ1-1, with D maybe TRBD1 (6 bases). This CDR3 contains 15 residues. The V end lost 6 bases, the J end lost 9 bases, and 23 bases lay between the germline ends. The CDR3 DNA reads as TGTGCCAGCAGCCCCGGGACCGCAAGTTGGGGGCAAGCTTTCTTT. This sequence encodes CASSPGTASWGQAFF.

This clonotype showed up many times. The chain employs TRBV20-1 and TRBJ2-1; 7 bases are a match to TRBD2. Germline V gene data show CDR1 as DFQATT and CDR2 as SNEGSKA (reference sequence). The trim removed 1 base at V and 2 bases at J, leaving 8 bases unmatched. This CDR3 has 16 residues. The CDR3 DNA reads TGCAGTGCTAGAGGAGAAGGCGGGAGCGCCTACAATGAGCAGTTCTTC. It translates to CSARGEGGSAYNEQFF.

This clonotype was counted at least ten times. V and J are TRBV25-1 and TRBJ2-5, with 9 bases aligning to TRBD2. Trimming at V came to 6 bases and at J to 4 bases, leaving 12 bases not matched to a gene. The V gene's germline CDR1 is MGHDK and CDR2 SYGVNS. The CDR3 totals 16 residues. CDR3 amino acids: CASSLRERGAAETQYF. CDR3 DNA: TGTGCCAGCAGCCTCAGAGAGCGGGGGGCAGCAGAGACCCAGTACTTC.

The sample holds one count of this clonotype. With a much larger clone just one base away, this may be a read error. The chain recombines TRBV11-1 with TRBJ2-5; tentatively, D is TRBD2 (5 bases). The CDR3 has 12 amino acids. CDR1 and CDR2 (germline): SGHAT, FQDESV (reference sequence). CDR3 coding DNA: TGTGCCAGAAGCTCCGAGGGCGAGACCCAGTACTTC. It yields the protein CARSSEGETQYF. Variable domain in full (rest from reference TRBV11-1 and TRBJ2-5): EAEVAQSPRYKITEKSQAVAFWCDPISGHATLYWYRQILGQGPELLVQFQDESVVDDSQLPKDRFSAERLKGVDSTLKIQPAELGDSAMYLCARSSEGETQYFGPGTRLLVL.

Concerning this clonotype itself: Being one base from a much bigger clone, this may be a read error. This rearrangement joins TRBV10-3 to TRBJ2-2; D uncertain. Germline CDR1 is ENHRY and CDR2 is SYGVKD. The CDR3 loop spans 14 amino acids. V was shortened by 6 bases and J by 2 bases, with 10 bases between the two germline ends. In nucleotides, the CDR3 is TGTGCCATCAGGACTGGTCGTAACACCGGGGAGCTGTTTTTT. This sequence encodes CAIRTGRNTGELFF.